Following are 2 T cell receptor beta chains from one sample sequenced in a study of cytomegalovirus exposure and HLA in healthy donors. Primers: 60 Vbeta forward and 13 Jbeta reverse. Assay: immunoSEQ multiplex PCR; the TCRdb copy retains only in-frame clones and omits some. The table shows 150,000 to 200,000 clones, with 81% occurring only once. The sample consisted of PBMCs. The origin of the receptors is a woman under 30 in good health and CMV-seropositive.

The sample holds a few counts of this clone. This chain uses TRBV10-1 with TRBJ2-2; D may be TRBD1 (6 bases). Germline V CDR1 and CDR2: WNHNN, SYGVQD (reference sequence). CDR3 length: 14 amino acids. Trimming stripped 6 bases from V and 2 bases from J, with 10 bases between. For the CDR3, the DNA is TGCGCCAGCAGGTCCGGGACAAACACCGGGGAGCTGTTTTTT. Translating gives CASRSGTNTGELFF.

This clone occurred a few times. The gene calls are TRBV7-2 and TRBJ2-1; D might be TRBD2 (6 bases). The CDR3 contains 15 residues. V was shortened by 1 base and J by 10 bases, with 17 bases between the two germline ends. Germline-derived CDR1 and CDR2 are SGHTA and FQGNSA. CDR3 loop: CASSLVSFGTREQFF. The CDR3, as DNA: TGTGCCAGCAGCTTAGTATCTTTCGGGACTCGAGAGCAGTTCTTC. The full variable domain, completed using reference TRBV7-2 and TRBJ2-1, is GAGVSQSPSNKVTEKGKDVELRCDPISGHTALYWYRQSLGQGLEFLIYFQGNSAPDKSGLPSDRFSAERTGGSVSTLTIQRTQQEDSAVYLCASSLVSFGTREQFFGPGTRLTVL.